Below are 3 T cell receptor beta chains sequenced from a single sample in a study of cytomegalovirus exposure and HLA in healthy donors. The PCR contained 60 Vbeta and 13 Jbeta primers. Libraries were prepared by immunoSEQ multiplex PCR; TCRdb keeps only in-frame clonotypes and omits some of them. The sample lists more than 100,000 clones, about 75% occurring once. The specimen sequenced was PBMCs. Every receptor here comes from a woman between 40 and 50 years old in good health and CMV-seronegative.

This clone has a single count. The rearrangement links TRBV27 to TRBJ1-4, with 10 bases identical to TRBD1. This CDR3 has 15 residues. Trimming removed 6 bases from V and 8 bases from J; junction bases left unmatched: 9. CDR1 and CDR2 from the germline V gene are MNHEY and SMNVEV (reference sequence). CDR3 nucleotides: TGTGCCAGCAGGACCGCCGGGACAGGGGACGAAAAACTGTTTTTT. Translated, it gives CASRTAGTGDEKLFF.

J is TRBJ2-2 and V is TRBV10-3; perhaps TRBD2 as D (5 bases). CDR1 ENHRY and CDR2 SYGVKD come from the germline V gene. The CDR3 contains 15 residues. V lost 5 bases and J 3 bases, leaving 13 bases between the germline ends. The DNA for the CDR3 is TGTGCCATCAGTCCGGGCCTAGCCCACACCGGGGAGCTGTTTTTT. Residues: CAISPGLAHTGELFF.

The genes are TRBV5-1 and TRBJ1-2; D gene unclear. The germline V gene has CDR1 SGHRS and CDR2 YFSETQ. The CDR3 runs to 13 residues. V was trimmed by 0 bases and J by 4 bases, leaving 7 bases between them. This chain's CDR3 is CASSLARAYGYTF. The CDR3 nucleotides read TGCGCCAGCAGCTTGGCGAGGGCCTATGGCTACACCTTC.